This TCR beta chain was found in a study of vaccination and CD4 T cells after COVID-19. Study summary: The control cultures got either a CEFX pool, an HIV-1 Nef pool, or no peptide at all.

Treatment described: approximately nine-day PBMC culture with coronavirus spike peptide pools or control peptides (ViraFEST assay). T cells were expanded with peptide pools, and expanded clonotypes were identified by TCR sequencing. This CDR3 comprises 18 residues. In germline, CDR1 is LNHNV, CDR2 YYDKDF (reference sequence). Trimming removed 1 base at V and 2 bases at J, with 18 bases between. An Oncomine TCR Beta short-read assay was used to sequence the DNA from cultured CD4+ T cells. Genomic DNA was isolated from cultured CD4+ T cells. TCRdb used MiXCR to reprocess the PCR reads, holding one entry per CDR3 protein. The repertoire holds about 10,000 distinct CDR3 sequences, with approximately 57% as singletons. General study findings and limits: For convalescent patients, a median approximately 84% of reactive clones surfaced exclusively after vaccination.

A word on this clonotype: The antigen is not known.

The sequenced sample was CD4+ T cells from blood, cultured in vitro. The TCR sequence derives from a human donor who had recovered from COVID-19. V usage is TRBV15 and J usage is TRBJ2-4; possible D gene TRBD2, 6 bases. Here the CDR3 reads CATSRGAGLATSKNIQYF. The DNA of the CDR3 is TGTGCCACCAGCAGAGGTGCGGGGCTAGCTACGTCCAAAAACATTCAGTACTTC.